These 18 T cell receptor beta chains came from one sample sequenced in a study of T cell responses to AZD1222 COVID-19 vaccine. The table came from immunoSEQ multiplex PCR; TCRdb's copy has only in-frame clones and leaves some out. The sample carries 170,000 or so clones, just over 90% recorded once. The sequencing used peripheral blood, collected on day 0 of AZD1222 vaccination. All receptors come from an adult in good health.

In nucleotides, the CDR3 is TGTGCCAGCAGTCGGTTGGACAGGGGGAGTACCGGGGAGCTGTTTTTT. This translates into CASSRLDRGSTGELFF. The chain employs TRBV28 and TRBJ2-2; the match to TRBD1 covers 10 bases. Trimming at V came to 5 bases and at J to 5 bases, leaving 8 bases not matched to a gene. The CDR3 spans 16 residues. The germline V gene encodes CDR1 MDHEN and CDR2 SYDVKM.

CDR3 DNA: TGTGCCAGCAGCCAGGACGGGAGTCGGGAGCAGTACTTC. Its translation: CASSQDGSREQYF. The chain employs TRBV11-3 and TRBJ2-7; perhaps TRBD2 as D (6 bases). The CDR3 totals 13 residues. V gave up 5 bases and J gave up 7 bases, with 15 bases separating them. Germline CDR1 and CDR2: SGHNT and YENEEA.

The chain links TRBV19 to TRBJ2-2, with 12 bases matching TRBD2. Germline lookup yields CDR1 LNHDA and CDR2 SQIVND (reference sequence). After removal of 3 bases from V and 5 bases from J, the junction contained 4 bases not matched to a gene. The CDR3 totals 16 residues. CDR3 nucleotides: TGTGCCAGTAGTATGGGACTAGCGGGCCCAACCGGGGAGCTGTTTTTT. This gives the protein CASSMGLAGPTGELFF. The whole variable domain, remainder taken from reference TRBV19 and TRBJ2-2, is DGGITQSPKYLFRKEGQNVTLSCEQNLNHDAMYWYRQDPGQGLRLIYYSQIVNDFQKGDIAEGYSVSREKKESFPLTVTSAQKNPTAFYLCASSMGLAGPTGELFFGEGSRLTVL.

The chain uses TRBV9 and TRBJ1-1; 11 positions agree with TRBD1. The CDR3 spans 14 residues. The germline gives CDR1 SGDLS, CDR2 YYNGEE. After removal of 0 bases from V and 10 bases from J, the junction contained 5 bases not matched to a gene. CDR3 nucleotides: TGTGCCAGCAGCGTAGATACGGACAGGGGGCGAGCTTTCTTT. Its protein product is CASSVDTDRGRAFF. The full variable domain, with the rest looked up from reference TRBV9 and TRBJ1-1, is DSGVTQTPKHLITATGQRVTLRCSPRSGDLSVYWYQQSLDQGLQFLIQYYNGEERAKGNILERFSAQQFPDLHSELNLSSLELGDSALYFCASSVDTDRGRAFFGQGTRLTVV.

The rearrangement joins TRBV7-3 to TRBJ2-2, with TRBD1 as a possible D gene (7 bases). V was trimmed by 2 bases and J by 4 bases, leaving 11 bases between them. CDR1 and CDR2 from the germline V gene are SGHTA and FQGTGA. The CDR3 has 15 residues. In DNA, the CDR3 is TGTGCCAGCAGCTTACAGGGGGGTCTCACCGGGGAGCTGTTTTTT. Translation: CASSLQGGLTGELFF.

V gene TRBV2 combines with J gene TRBJ1-2; D ambiguous. Trimming took off 3 bases at V and 4 bases at J, with 12 bases between the two ends. Germline CDR1 is SNHLY and CDR2 is FYNNEI. This CDR3 comprises 14 residues. CDR3 in amino acids: CASSERQSLYGYTF. CDR3 DNA sequence: TGTGCCAGCAGTGAGAGGCAGTCCCTCTATGGCTACACCTTC.

The chain recombines TRBV2 with TRBJ1-1; D ambiguous. Germline V gives CDR1 SNHLY, CDR2 FYNNEI. CDR3 size: 14 residues. Trimming stripped 3 bases from V and 1 base from J, with 9 bases between. The CDR3 bases are TGTGCCAGCAGTGACCCCCACCGGAACACTGAAGCTTTCTTT. Its protein is CASSDPHRNTEAFF.

The V call is TRBV4-1, the J call TRBJ1-2; D remains ambiguous. The CDR3 runs 22 residues. V lost 4 bases and J lost 4, with 37 bases in between. The germline gives CDR1 MGHRA, CDR2 YSYEKL. The CDR3 loop is CASSRFLNQRTATERLGYGYTF. The CDR3 DNA follows: TGCGCCAGCAGCCGGTTTTTAAACCAACGGACGGCCACCGAGAGGTTAGGCTATGGCTACACCTTC.

The chain has TRBV7-8 and TRBJ1-6; no reliable D call. V dropped 1 base and J dropped 8 bases, with 9 bases sitting between them. Germline V gives CDR1 SGHVS, CDR2 FQNEAQ. This CDR3 spans 14 amino acids. The CDR3 sequence: CASSLGLTHSPLHF. The CDR3 region has the DNA TGTGCCAGCAGCTTAGGGCTCACTCATTCACCCCTCCACTTT.

V and J are TRBV5-1 and TRBJ1-1; D not certain. V lost 5 bases and J lost 1, with 12 bases in between. The CDR3 has 14 residues. Per the germline V gene, CDR1 is SGHRS and CDR2 is YFSETQ. CDR3 sequence reads: CASREGPTNTEAFF. CDR3 coding DNA: TGCGCCAGCAGGGAGGGCCCCACGAACACTGAAGCTTTCTTT.

The CDR3 DNA is TGTGCCAGCAGGAACAGGGACGGAGAAGACACTGAAGCTTTCTTT. This codes for CASRNRDGEDTEAFF. The J gene is TRBJ1-1, the V gene TRBV2; D is possibly TRBD1 (6 bases). With 6 bases removed from V and 3 bases from J, the gap between germline ends came to 17 bases. Germline values: CDR1 SNHLY, CDR2 FYNNEI. This CDR3 comprises 15 residues.

J is TRBJ1-2 and V is TRBV7-9; D remains ambiguous. V lost 3 bases and J lost 8, with 10 bases in between. This CDR3 region has 12 residues. Germline loops: CDR1 SEHNR, CDR2 FQNEAQ (reference sequence). The CDR3 is CASSFHMSGYTF. CDR3 DNA sequence: TGTGCCAGCAGCTTCCATATGTCGGGCTACACCTTC.

This clone was seen once. The CDR3 coding sequence is TGTGCCAGCAGCTTGGAAAGTCTAGCGGGGGCCGGGGAGCTGTTTTTT. Translating it yields CASSLESLAGAGELFF. The chain uses TRBV5-8 and TRBJ2-2, with 10 bases that match TRBD2. This CDR3 is 16 amino acids long. With V trimmed by 0 bases and J by 6 bases, 5 bases remained unmatched. Germline assignment: CDR1 SGHTS and CDR2 YDEGEE.

This chain joins TRBV5-5 and TRBJ1-5, with D perhaps matching TRBD1 (5 bases). The V gene's germline CDR1 is SGHKS and CDR2 YYEKEE (reference sequence). The V end was cut by 2 bases, the J end by 6 bases, with 12 bases between. The CDR3 has 14 residues. CDR3 loop: CASSLRTHRQPQHF. The CDR3 DNA reads as TGTGCCAGCAGCTTACGGACACACCGTCAGCCCCAGCATTTT. Full variable domain (remainder filled in from reference TRBV5-5 and TRBJ1-5): DAGVTQSPTHLIKTRGQQVTLRCSPISGHKSVSWYQQVLGQGPQFIFQYYEKEERGRGNFPDRFSARQFPNYSSELNVNALLLGDSALYLCASSLRTHRQPQHFGDGTRLSIL.

A single count supports this clone. This chain links TRBV3-1 (or the pseudogene TRBV3-2) with TRBJ1-2, with D hard to call. Looked up from germline, CDR1 is LGHDT and CDR2 is YNNKEL (reference sequence). The CDR3 totals 14 residues. V gave up 1 base and J gave up 3 bases, with 9 bases separating them. The CDR3 loop is CASSQGPAYYGYTF. Written as DNA, the CDR3 is TGTGCCAGCAGCCAAGGGCCGGCCTACTATGGCTACACCTTC.

The chain combines TRBV7-3 with TRBJ1-6; a possible D gene is TRBD1 (5 bases). Looked up from germline, CDR1 is SGHTA and CDR2 is FQGTGA. This CDR3 is built from 14 residues. V was clipped by 1 base and J by 10 bases, with 11 bases between them. Written as DNA, the CDR3 is TGTGCCAGCAGCTTAAGGCAGGGCGGATCACCCCTCCACTTT. Residues: CASSLRQGGSPLHF.

The rearrangement links TRBV4-1 to TRBJ1-3; the D is unclear. The CDR3 has 16 residues. Trimming stripped 4 bases from V and 0 bases from J, with 13 bases between. The V gene's germline CDR1 is MGHRA and CDR2 YSYEKL. Here the CDR3 DNA reads TGCGCCAGCAGCCGAACCGGGCCGAGCTCTGGAAACACCATATATTTT. This translates into CASSRTGPSSGNTIYF.

The V call is TRBV5-1, the J call TRBJ2-1; D remains ambiguous. V was cut by 2 bases and J by 5 bases, with 11 bases left in between. Germline CDR1 is SGHRS and CDR2 is YFSETQ. CDR3 length: 14 residues. The CDR3 sequence: CASSFRWRNNEQFF. Written as DNA, the CDR3 is TGCGCCAGCAGCTTTAGGTGGCGAAACAATGAGCAGTTCTTC.